This T cell receptor (beta chain) is from a study of T cell changes during pregnancy in multiple sclerosis. J lost 3 bases, V lost 4 bases, and 7 bases had no gene match. The germline gives CDR1 MNHNS, CDR2 SASEGT. There are 16 residues in the CDR3. Produced via immunoSEQ multiplex PCR; TCRdb's table is partial and in-frame only. Among approximately 100,000 clones listed, around 92% were seen once. The origin of this receptor is a female donor with multiple sclerosis, enrolled in a pregnancy study. The sequenced sample was peripheral blood, obtained after pregnancy. J is TRBJ2-2 and V is TRBV6-1; 8 bases are a match to TRBD2. The CDR3 DNA sequence: TGTGCCAGCAGTGCCCTAGCGGGTACTCACACCGGGGAGCTGTTTTTT. Encoded protein: CASSALAGTHTGELFF.